Described below is a single T cell receptor beta chain sequence and its context. Its specificity is not known. The sample originates from a study of vaccination effects on CD4 cells after COVID-19. The CDR3 consists of 14 residues. Trimming took off 10 bases at V and 3 bases at J, with 18 bases between the two ends. Germline CDR1 reads PRHDT; CDR2 reads FYEKMQ (reference sequence). Antigen-specific CD4+ T cells were expanded with viral peptide pools in the ViraFEST assay before sequencing. Investigators separated out CD4+ T cells once approximately 11 days of culture had passed. By PCR, the person was confirmed to have had SARS-CoV-2 infection between March and December 2020. Sequencing was performed with immunoSEQ multiplex PCR; in TCRdb, only in-frame clones are kept and a portion is missing. Of tens of thousands of clones in the sample, roughly three quarters were seen once.

This specimen was CD4+ T cells from PBMCs cultured with SARS-CoV-2 spike peptides, taken before COVID-19 vaccination. This TCR was sampled from a human donor who had a prior SARS-CoV-2 infection. The chain employs TRBV13 and TRBJ2-5; possible D gene TRBD2, 6 bases. CDR3 region: CATRTGGGEETQYF. CDR3 in DNA: TGTGCCACCAGAACCGGTGGAGGGGAAGAGACCCAGTACTTC.